This T cell receptor beta chain was sequenced in a study of regulatory T cells in long-lasting Graves disease. This clonotype has a count of ten or more. Libraries of TCR beta came from iRepertoire HTBI primers plus Arm-PCR of CDR3 regions. In TCRdb, the multiplex PCR reads were re-called with MiXCR into one record per CDR3 protein. Counted here are 400,000 to 500,000 distinct CDR3 sequences, about 22% occurring once; the ten biggest clones make up roughly 14%. The time point here: persistent/refractory GD, antithyroid drugs over 5 years with positive TRAb. RNA extracted from PBMCs served as the sequencing template. Germline CDR1 and CDR2: SNHLY and FYNNEI. The trim removed 6 bases at V and 7 bases at J, leaving 14 bases unmatched. This CDR3 contains 16 residues.

Specimen: peripheral blood mononuclear cells (PBMCs), collected when the disease was refractory, from a patient treated with antithyroid drugs. The TCR originated in a female donor with Graves disease. V and J are TRBV2 and TRBJ2-2; 7 bases are shared with TRBD1. CDR3 sequence: CASSATGTGVHGELFF. Here the CDR3 DNA reads TGTGCCAGCAGCGCTACCGGAACAGGGGTTCACGGGGAGCTGTTTTTT.